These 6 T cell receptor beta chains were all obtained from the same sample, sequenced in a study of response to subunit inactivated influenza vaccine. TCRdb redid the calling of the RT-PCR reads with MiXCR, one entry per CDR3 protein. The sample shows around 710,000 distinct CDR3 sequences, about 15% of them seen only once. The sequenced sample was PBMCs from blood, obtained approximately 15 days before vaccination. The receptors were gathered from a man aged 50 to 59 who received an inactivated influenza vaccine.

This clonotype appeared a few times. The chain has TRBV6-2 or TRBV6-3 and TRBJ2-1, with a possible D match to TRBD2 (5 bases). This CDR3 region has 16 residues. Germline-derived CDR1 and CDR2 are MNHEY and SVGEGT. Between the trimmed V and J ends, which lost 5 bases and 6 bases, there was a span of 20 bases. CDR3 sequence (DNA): TGTGCCAGCAGTCTCTGGACTCGAAGTGGGAGCAATGAGCAGTTCTTC. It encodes CASSLWTRSGSNEQFF.

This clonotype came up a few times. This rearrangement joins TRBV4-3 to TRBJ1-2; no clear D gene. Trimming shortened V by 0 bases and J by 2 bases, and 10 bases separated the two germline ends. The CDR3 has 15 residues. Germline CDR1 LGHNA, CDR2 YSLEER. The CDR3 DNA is TGCGCCAGCAGCCAAGAGTACAGACTCAACTATGGCTACACCTTC. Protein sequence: CASSQEYRLNYGYTF.

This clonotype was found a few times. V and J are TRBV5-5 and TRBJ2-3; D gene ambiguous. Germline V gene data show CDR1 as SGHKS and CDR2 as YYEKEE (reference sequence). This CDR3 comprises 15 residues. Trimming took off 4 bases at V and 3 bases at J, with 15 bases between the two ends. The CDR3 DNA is TGTGCCAGCAGCCGGACCGATATACGGACAGATACGCAGTATTTT. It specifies CASSRTDIRTDTQYF.

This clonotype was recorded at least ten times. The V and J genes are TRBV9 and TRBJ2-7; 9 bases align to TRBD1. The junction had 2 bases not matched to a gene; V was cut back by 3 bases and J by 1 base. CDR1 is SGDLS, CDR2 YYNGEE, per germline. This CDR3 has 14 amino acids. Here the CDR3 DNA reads TGTGCCAGCAGCGCGACAGGGGGGTCCTACGAGCAGTACTTC. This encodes CASSATGGSYEQYF.

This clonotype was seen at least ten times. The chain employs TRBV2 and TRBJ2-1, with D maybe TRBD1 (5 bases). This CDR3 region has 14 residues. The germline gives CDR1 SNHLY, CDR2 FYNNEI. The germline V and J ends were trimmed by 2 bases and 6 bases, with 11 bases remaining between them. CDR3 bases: TGTGCCAGCAGTGAACAGGGTCATGGCAATGAGCAGTTCTTC. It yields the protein CASSEQGHGNEQFF.

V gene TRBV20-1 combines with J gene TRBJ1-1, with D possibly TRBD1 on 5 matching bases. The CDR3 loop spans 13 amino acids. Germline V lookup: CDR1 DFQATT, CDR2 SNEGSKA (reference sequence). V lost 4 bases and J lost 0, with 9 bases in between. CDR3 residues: CSAKTDLNTEAFF. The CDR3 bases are TGCAGTGCTAAGACAGACCTGAACACTGAAGCTTTCTTT.